This T cell receptor (beta chain) was sequenced for a study of beta chain features in type 1 diabetes. This clone turned up a few times. Losses at the gene ends were 5 bases for V and 2 bases for J; bases not matched to a gene: 6. The CDR3 consists of 13 residues. Germline V CDR1 and CDR2: GTSNPN, SVGIG (reference sequence). Sequenced material consisted of expressed TCRB transcripts (all of the isolated RNA was reverse transcribed). Data came from immunoSEQ multiplex PCR; TCRdb stores just in-frame clones and leaves some out. The sample carries 450,000 to 550,000 clones, approximately 28% recorded once.

The sequence was obtained from a man aged 18 to 35 in good health. The chain is built from TRBV30 and TRBJ2-7, with 7 nucleotides matching TRBD2. Sample: naive CD4+ T cells from blood. The CDR3 bases are TGTGCCTGGGGTTTGAGCGGGGCCTACGAGCAGTACTTC. Amino acid sequence: CAWGLSGAYEQYF.